Described below is a single T cell receptor beta chain sequence and its context. If patients had autoimmune disease history or systemic immunosuppression, they were excluded. This record comes from a study of OX40 agonist ivuxolimab in advanced cancers. Trimming removed 4 bases from V and 6 bases from J, with 18 bases in between. Per the germline V gene, CDR1 is MDHEN and CDR2 is SYDVKM. The CDR3 is 15 residues long. TCRdb keeps only in-frame clones here, not all; method: immunoSEQ multiplex PCR. The sample records 80,000 or so clones, 75% to 90% being singletons. This TCR was sampled from an adult with an advanced solid tumor such as melanoma, head and neck, liver or kidney cancer. The material was CD4+ or CD8+ T cells sorted from blood, obtained in a trial of the OX40 agonist ivuxolimab. The chain has TRBV28 and TRBJ1-2; D perhaps matches TRBD1 (6 bases). The CDR3 sequence is CASSSPTGSIDGYTF. Written as DNA, the CDR3 is TGTGCCAGCAGTTCCCCGACAGGCTCAATAGATGGCTACACCTTC.